The 12 T cell receptor beta chains below were found in one sample sequenced in a study of blood T cell repertoires in COVID-19. The method was immunoSEQ multiplex PCR; TCRdb's version includes in-frame clones alone and lacks a portion of them. The sample lists 71,000 or so clones, approximately 80% occurring once. Sequencing was done on a sample of peripheral blood. Source of these receptors: a man aged 50 to 60 with acute or convalescent COVID-19.

This chain links TRBV7-2 with TRBJ2-7; 11 bases line up with TRBD2. The CDR3 totals 13 residues. Germline V gene sequence: CDR1 SGHTA, CDR2 FQGNSA. J was trimmed by 6 bases and V by 3 bases; bases with no gene match: 1. CDR3 loop: CASSFGLAGEQYF. CDR3 DNA: TGTGCCAGCAGCTTTGGACTAGCGGGCGAGCAGTACTTC.

The rearrangement joins TRBV7-3 to TRBJ1-2; D possibly corresponds to TRBD1 (6 bases). Between the trimmed V and J ends, which lost 3 bases and 7 bases, there was a span of 12 bases. Per the germline V gene, CDR1 is SGHTA and CDR2 is FQGTGA. This CDR3 is 13 amino acids long. The CDR3 sequence is CASSFGGAGGYTF. CDR3 coding DNA: TGTGCCAGCAGCTTCGGGGGGGCCGGTGGCTACACCTTC.

The chain recombines TRBV27 with TRBJ2-7; 8 bases line up with TRBD1. The CDR3 has 14 residues. Trimming removed 6 bases from V and 1 base from J; junction bases left unmatched: 5. CDR1 MNHEY and CDR2 SMNVEV come from the germline V gene (reference sequence). The CDR3 sequence is CASSRQGRSYEQYF. The CDR3 nucleotides read TGTGCCAGCAGCCGACAGGGGAGGTCCTACGAGCAGTACTTC.

The genes are TRBV11-1 and TRBJ1-5; possible D gene TRBD1, 5 bases. The CDR3 contains 13 residues. Germline CDR1 SGHAT, CDR2 FQDESV (reference sequence). The ends were cut back, 4 bases at V and 6 bases at J, with 10 bases in the middle. The CDR3 loop is CASSSGGAQPQHF. In DNA, the CDR3 is TGTGCCAGCAGCTCAGGAGGGGCTCAGCCCCAGCATTTT.

In this sample, this clone turned up a few times. The chain uses TRBV29-1 and TRBJ1-2; D not resolved. The CDR3 length is 11 residues. The germline V gene encodes CDR1 SQVTM and CDR2 ANQGSEA. V lost 3 bases, J lost 2 bases, and 4 bases lay in between. In nucleotides, the CDR3 is TGCAGCGTTGACGGGAACTATGGCTACACCTTC. It encodes CSVDGNYGYTF.

The chain has TRBV4-2 and TRBJ1-6, with 7 bases that match TRBD1. V gave up 0 bases and J gave up 3 bases; unmatched junction bases: 5. This CDR3 comprises 17 residues. Looked up from germline, CDR1 is LGHNA and CDR2 is YNFKEQ. The CDR3 nucleotides are TGTGCCAGCAGCCAAGATAGTGCAGGGGGCTATAATTCACCCCTCCACTTT. This gives the protein CASSQDSAGGYNSPLHF.

This chain's CDR3 is CASSIRGMNTGELFF. The CDR3 DNA reads TGTGCCAGTAGTATACGAGGGATGAACACCGGGGAGCTGTTTTTT. The rearrangement uses TRBV19 and TRBJ2-2, with D perhaps matching TRBD2 (5 bases). Between the trimmed V and J ends, which lost 2 bases and 1 base, there was a span of 8 bases. This CDR3 has 15 amino acids. CDR1 is LNHDA, CDR2 SQIVND, per germline (reference sequence).

The chain combines TRBV6-6 with TRBJ2-7; 9 bases fit TRBD1. CDR3 length: 14 residues. Per the germline V gene, CDR1 is MNHNY and CDR2 is SVGAGI (reference sequence). Trimming at V came to 4 bases and at J to 7 bases, leaving 8 bases not matched to a gene. As DNA, the CDR3 is TGTGCCAGCAGTTGGCGGACAGGGGCTCGGGAGCAGTACTTC. It is translated as CASSWRTGAREQYF.

V gene TRBV30 combines with J gene TRBJ1-5; no reliable D call. V shed 0 bases and J shed 9 bases, with 12 bases lying between them. From germline, CDR1 is GTSNPN and CDR2 SVGIG (reference sequence). The CDR3 is made up of 13 amino acids. CDR3 protein: CAWSVESPGPQHF. In DNA, the CDR3 is TGTGCCTGGAGTGTGGAGTCGCCGGGGCCCCAGCATTTT. The entire variable domain, with the rest obtained from reference TRBV30 and TRBJ1-5, is as follows: SQTIHQWPATLVQPVGSPLSLECTVEGTSNPNLYWYRQAAGRGLQLLFYSVGIGQISSEVPQNLSASRPQDRQFILSSKKLLLSDSGFYLCAWSVESPGPQHFGDGTRLSIL.

In this sample, this clone turned up once. The chain employs TRBV18 and TRBJ1-1, with D unresolved. The length of the CDR3 is 12 residues. V lost 6 bases to trimming and J lost 6 bases, with 11 bases between them. Germline V gives CDR1 KGHSH, CDR2 LQKENI. The CDR3 loop is CASSLLPPEAFF. CDR3 sequence (DNA): TGTGCCAGCTCCCTCCTCCCCCCTGAAGCTTTCTTT.

This chain links TRBV4-3 with TRBJ2-5; maybe TRBD2 (5 bases). Germline lookup yields CDR1 LGHNA and CDR2 YSLEER. Trimming took 0 bases from V and 0 from J, leaving 8 bases between them. The CDR3 spans 15 residues. The CDR3 is CASSQEMDYQETQYF. The CDR3 DNA reads as TGCGCCAGCAGCCAAGAAATGGACTACCAAGAGACCCAGTACTTC.

V usage is TRBV5-6 and J usage is TRBJ2-7, with 8 bases fitting TRBD2. J gave up 2 bases and V 6 bases, and 10 bases lay outside the gene matches. Germline assignment: CDR1 SGHDT and CDR2 YYEEEE. This CDR3 has 15 amino acids. The CDR3 loop is CASNLLLAGPYEQYF. The CDR3 coding sequence is TGTGCCAGCAACCTCTTATTAGCGGGGCCCTACGAGCAGTACTTC.